The entry below gives a single TCR beta chain sequence along with its context. What it binds is not known. The sample belongs to a study of CD8 T cells in ankylosing spondylitis. Researchers built TCR beta libraries using quantitative 5'-RACE with molecular barcodes. TCRdb re-called the 5' RACE reads through MiXCR, storing one row per CDR3 protein. The sample contains about 240,000 distinct CDR3 sequences, around 9.1% of which appear only once. Findings of the study overall: Ankylosing spondylitis blood seemed to carry a telltale TCR beta motif made of eight highly homologous variants. Disease-linked clones reportedly showed significant enrichment in matched ankylosing spondylitis synovial fluid. In reactive arthritis synovial fluid and blood, some motif variants had been reported before.

The CDR3 loop spans 14 amino acids. Germline V CDR1 and CDR2: SGHRS, YFSETQ. V was trimmed by 0 bases and J by 9 bases, leaving 13 bases between them. The V gene is TRBV5-1, the J gene TRBJ2-1; D possibly corresponds to TRBD2 (5 bases). Sample: blood, either unsorted or a sorted T cell fraction (not recorded which). This TCR came from a male donor with ankylosing spondylitis or in good health (not recorded which). CDR3 in amino acids: CASSLDIRGIEQFF. CDR3 DNA sequence: TGCGCCAGCAGCTTGGACATTCGAGGGATTGAGCAGTTCTTC.